Here is one T cell receptor (beta chain) with its context. Its antigen specificity is not known. The sample holds no much larger clone one base away, and base qualities are not on file. Library preparation was by PCR. The sequencer listed for this sample is Illumina HiSeq 2500. To reduce PCR and sequencing biases, unique molecular identifiers were built into the TCR beta cDNA libraries. Some 500,000 cDNA molecules were obtained per 1 to 10 million input T cells, so each molecule approximated one T cell. The same protocol used for the earlier healthy control dataset was applied to prepare and sequence the patient libraries. Within a given batch, samples were prepared together, multiplexed and sequenced on the same HiSeq lane. As for the original processing: Raw barcoded reads were processed with MIGEC, and single-read molecular identifier groups were discarded before consensus assembly and CDR3 extraction. VDJtools was used for post-analysis of the clonotype tables, and diversity was normalized by down-sampling every dataset to the size of the smallest sample. In repertoire overlap clustering, CDR3 amino acid sequences, but not nucleotide sequences, were matched to correct batch-related cross-sample contamination. Using fastp at Q25 and MiXCR, TCRdb reprocessed the public reads and kept productive beta chains. When rows share a CDR3 protein, they turn into one entry using the most common DNA and genes. The V and J calls here are based on TCRdb, not the publication. In this sample the table shows around 500,000 distinct CDR3 sequences, around a third of which occur a single time. The ten most abundant clones make up 5% to 6% of the sample.

The data stem from a study of post-analysis software for immune sequencing data (dated by TCRdb to between 2014 and 2017). The study in broad terms: Disease courses on record covered relapsing-remitting, secondary progressive and progressive-relapsing multiple sclerosis, though some patients had no subtype annotation. The multiple sclerosis patient repertoires were compared with some twelve previously published healthy control repertoires from donors aged roughly 6 to 27 years. A subset of samples was prepared in parallel using single-end sample barcoding, then pooled and co-amplified after Illumina adapter ligation.

TCR beta repertoires were profiled from peripheral blood of 10 to 15 young patients with multiple sclerosis to demonstrate the VDJtools post-analysis software. The patients with multiple sclerosis were children and adolescents between about 6 and 17 years of age. Broad study findings and their caveats: Compared with controls, multiple sclerosis patients had significantly lower normalized Chao1 diversity, a finding suggesting substantial peripheral T-cell clonal expansion. The multiple sclerosis patient group was slightly younger than the control group. Patients showed significantly higher frequencies than controls for five TRBV segments, among them TRBV5-6, TRBV5-1 and TRBV20-1. Direct clustering with F measure showed strong co-clustering of samples prepared in the same batch, prompting a batch-effect correction.

The CDR3 has 13 amino acids, counting the end cysteine and phenylalanine. Here the CDR3 DNA is all that survives: 39 bases in frame from base 1. Relative to germline, V is 4 bases shorter and J is 0 bases shorter, with 10 bases between their ends. CDR1 and CDR2 (SQVTM, ANQGSEA) derive from the germline V gene. The sequence was collected from a girl aged 2-17 years with multiple sclerosis. The sequenced sample consisted of blood. The rearranged segments are TRBV29-1 and TRBJ2-7, with an unclear D gene assignment. The CDR3 sequence is CSVVSRSSYEQYF. The DNA is as follows: TGCAGCGTTGTAAGTAGGAGCTCCTACGAGCAGTACTTC.